These 4 T cell receptor beta chains were sequenced from one sample in a study. In TCRdb, the 5' RACE reads were re-called with MiXCR into one record per CDR3 protein. The data show over 55,000 distinct CDR3 sequences, roughly 30% seen once. The sequencing input was tumor-infiltrating naive CD4+ T cells sorted from the breast tumor. As for subset: naive CD4+ T cells, CD4+CD45RA+CD25-. The receptors shown here come from a female donor with breast cancer.

With regard to this clonotype: Just one base apart from a much larger clone, this may be a read error. V gene TRBV7-6 combines with J gene TRBJ2-5; D assignment may be TRBD1 or TRBD2 (5 bases each). The CDR3 spans 14 residues. CDR1 SGHVS and CDR2 FNYEAQ come from the germline V gene. Trimming removed 2 bases from V and 9 bases from J, with 16 bases in between. The CDR3 nucleotides are TGTGCCAGCAGCTTACCCAGGGACGTTAGGGCCCAGTACTTC. Translated: CASSLPRDVRAQYF.

In this sample, this clonotype turned up many times. The chain recombines TRBV7-2 with TRBJ2-1, with D perhaps assigned TRBD1 or TRBD2 (6 bases each). The CDR3 spans 13 residues. V lost 6 bases, J lost 4 bases, and 10 bases lay in between. CDR1 and CDR2 from the germline V gene are SGHTA and FQGNSA. DNA for the CDR3: TGTGCCAGCAGGGAGGGACAATACAATGAGCAGTTCTTC. Its translation is CASREGQYNEQFF.

The sample holds many counts of this clonotype. This rearrangement joins TRBV6-5 to TRBJ2-5, with a weak D call TRBD2 (6 bases). This CDR3 contains 12 residues. V gave up 8 bases and J gave up 5 bases, with 12 bases separating them. Germline V gives CDR1 MNHEY, CDR2 SVGAGI. In DNA form, the CDR3 reads TGTGCCAGCGGACCAGCGGGTGAGACCCAGTACTTC. It specifies CASGPAGETQYF.

This clonotype appeared a few times. This chain connects TRBV20-1 to TRBJ2-3; 7 bases line up with TRBD2. V shed 8 bases, J shed 1 base, and the junction held 6 bases outside the gene matches. Germline V CDR1 and CDR2: DFQATT, SNEGSKA (reference sequence). The CDR3 extends over 13 amino acids. The CDR3 loop is CSSSTSGTDTQYF. In DNA form, the CDR3 reads TGCAGTTCATCAACTAGCGGCACAGATACGCAGTATTTT.